This is a list of T cell receptor beta chains from one sample in a study of vaccination effects on CD4 cells after COVID-19. Method: immunoSEQ multiplex PCR; TCRdb's copy keeps in-frame clones and lacks some. Of roughly 30,000 clones detected, 73% appear once; the ten largest clones hold roughly 30%. These receptors have no known antigen. Sample: CD4+ T cells from PBMCs cultured with HCoV-OC43 spike peptides, taken before COVID-19 vaccination. The receptor set was obtained from a human donor who received a COVID-19 vaccine. Both conserved end residues are part of each CDR3. The D gene is left open where the match is weak. Clone size, where shown, is once, few, many, or a class for clones that have expanded.

J	size	D	V	DNA	CDR3
TRBJ2-2	-	-	TRBV5-1	TGCGCCAGCAGCTTGGATGTTCGAAGAGGCACCGGGGAGCTGTTTTTT	CASSLDVRRGTGELFF
TRBJ2-1	few	-	TRBV29-1	TGCAGCGTTGCCCGGCCTTCCTACAATGAGCAGTTCTTC	CSVARPSYNEQFF
TRBJ2-7	-	-	TRBV5-1	TGCGCCAGCAGCTTGGTTCTGTCCTACGAGCAGTACTTC	CASSLVLSYEQYF
TRBJ2-7	-	-	TRBV5-1	TGCGCCAGCAAGGGGGGGCAGGGCTCCTACGAGCAGTACTTC	CASKGGQGSYEQYF
TRBJ2-1	-	-	TRBV18	TGTGCCAGCTCACCCGCGGGGCTGGTCTACAATGAGCAGTTCTTC	CASSPAGLVYNEQFF
TRBJ2-3	-	TRBD2	TRBV11-3	TGTGCCAGCAGCCGAAGCGGGAGGACAGATACGCAGTATTTT	CASSRSGRTDTQYF
TRBJ2-5	once	TRBD1	TRBV3-1/TRBV3-2	TGTGCCAGCAGCCAACTCCGGGACAGGATCGCAGAGACCCAGTACTTC	CASSQLRDRIAETQYF
TRBJ2-1	-	TRBD2	TRBV30	TGTGCCTGGATTCGCCCCAGCGGGAGGTATAATGAGCAGTTCTTC	CAWIRPSGRYNEQFF
TRBJ2-7	once	-	TRBV7-3	TGTGCCAGCAGCCCCGGGACGACGGGCGAGCAGTACTTC	CASSPGTTGEQYF
TRBJ2-2	few	TRBD1	TRBV6-5	TGTGCCAGCAGAACAGGGGGCGACACCGGGGAGCTGTTTTTT	CASRTGGDTGELFF
TRBJ2-5	-	TRBD1	TRBV28	TGTGCCAGCAGTCTCGGGACAGGGGTGTTTGAGACCCAGTACTTC	CASSLGTGVFETQYF
TRBJ1-1	-	-	TRBV30	TGTGCCTGGAGGAGGGGGGGGATGATGAGTGAAGCTTTCTTT	CAWRRGGMMSEAFF
TRBJ1-2	-	-	TRBV12-3/TRBV12-4	TGTGCCAGCAGTTTCGAGGGAAACGGCTACACCTTC	CASSFEGNGYTF
TRBJ2-7	-	TRBD1	TRBV7-2	TGTGCCAGCAGCTTAGATGGACAGGGGGCAAACTACGAGCAGTACTTC	CASSLDGQGANYEQYF
TRBJ1-6	-	-	TRBV30	TGTGCCTGGAGCACCCCCGGGAACAGCCCCAATTCACCCCTCCACTTT	CAWSTPGNSPNSPLHF
TRBJ2-1	-	-	TRBV7-2	TGTGCCAGCAGTCCCCCGGGACTTTACAATGAGCAGTTCTTC	CASSPPGLYNEQFF
TRBJ1-5	few	-	TRBV5-6	TGTGCCAGCAGTCGACTCACTCAGCCCCAGCATTTT	CASSRLTQPQHF
TRBJ2-3	-	-	TRBV5-4	TGTGCCTTGGGGGGAAGGGATACGCAGTATTTT	CALGGRDTQYF
TRBJ2-7	once	-	TRBV6-6	TGTGCCAGCAGTTACTCATCGGGGGCCCACGAGCAGTACTTC	CASSYSSGAHEQYF
TRBJ2-3	-	TRBD2	TRBV4-3	TGCGCCAGCAGCCAAGATGAGCCGCTAGCGGGGGCCACAGATACGCAGTATTTT	CASSQDEPLAGATDTQYF
TRBJ1-3	-	TRBD1	TRBV5-1	TGCGCCAGCAGCCCCCGACAGGGGTCAGGAAACACCATATATTTT	CASSPRQGSGNTIYF
TRBJ2-1	-	-	TRBV20-1	TGCAGTGCCCCCCGGCGTTTCGGGCAGTTCTTC	CSAPRRFGQFF
TRBJ2-3	-	TRBD1	TRBV7-9	TGTGCCAGCAGCCCCGGACAGGGAGGTAATACAGATACGCAGTATTTT	CASSPGQGGNTDTQYF
TRBJ2-7	-	-	TRBV5-1	TGCGCCAGCAGCCCCAGGACTGCCTCCTACGAGCAGTACTTC	CASSPRTASYEQYF
TRBJ1-4	-	-	TRBV10-3	TGTGCCATCAGGCTAGAAGATGGTCGAACAACCGAAGCGACTAATGAAAAACTGTTTTTT	CAIRLEDGRTTEATNEKLFF
TRBJ2-7	few	-	TRBV6-2/TRBV6-3	TGTGCCAGCAGTGCCGACGGATTCTCCTACGAGCAGTACTTC	CASSADGFSYEQYF
TRBJ1-4	-	-	TRBV7-8	TGTGCCAGCAGCTTAGTTCGCGGCAGGGGATTTGCGAATGAAAAACTGTTTTTT	CASSLVRGRGFANEKLFF
TRBJ1-6	-	-	TRBV9	TGTGCCAGCAGCCCCATGGGGGGGTCTGGGGCATATTCACCCCTCCACTTT	CASSPMGGSGAYSPLHF
TRBJ1-3	-	TRBD1	TRBV7-8	TGTGCCAGCAGCTTGACAGGGTCCAACACCATATATTTT	CASSLTGSNTIYF
TRBJ1-2	-	-	TRBV6-5	TGTGCCAGCAGTTACTCAGGGGGTGGCTACACCTTC	CASSYSGGGYTF
TRBJ2-1	-	-	TRBV5-1	TGCGCCAGCAGCTTCCAGGGGAATGAGCAGTTCTTC	CASSFQGNEQFF
TRBJ2-6	-	-	TRBV5-4	TGTGCCAGCAGCCCCGGGGACTCTGGGGCCAACGTCCTGACTTTC	CASSPGDSGANVLTF
TRBJ2-2	few	TRBD2	TRBV25-1	TGTGCCAGCAGTGAAAGCGGGAGGGACACCGGGGAGCTGTTTTTT	CASSESGRDTGELFF
TRBJ1-1	once	-	TRBV2	TGTGCCAGCAGTGCGAGCCAGGGATTCACTGAAGCTTTCTTT	CASSASQGFTEAFF
TRBJ1-2	-	TRBD1	TRBV6-5	TGTGCCAGCAGAATACAGGGGTTCGGAGGCTACACCTTC	CASRIQGFGGYTF
TRBJ1-1	-	-	TRBV10-3	TGTGCCAACTCCCCGGGTGAGGGACGAGAAGCTTTCTTT	CANSPGEGREAFF
TRBJ2-2	-	-	TRBV5-1	TGCGCCAGCAGCGCAAGCGCGAAACCCACCGGGGAGCTGTTTTTT	CASSASAKPTGELFF
TRBJ1-5	few	-	TRBV4-2	TGTGCCAGCAGCCAAGAAGACAATCAGCCCCAGCATTTT	CASSQEDNQPQHF